The present entry profiles one T cell receptor (beta chain) with its context. The antigen this receptor binds is unknown. The input lacks base qualities; no much larger clone sits a single base away. The data stem from a study of blood T cell repertoires in COVID-19 (TCRdb year 2020). For the wider study: Samples from collaborators originated in the United States, Italy and Spain and spanned both the acute and convalescent phases of COVID-19. The material from the prospective study consisted of cDNA or gDNA derived from T cells, B-cell-depleted T cells, or PBMCs. A freely available public database, intended as a resource for researchers studying the immune response to SARS-CoV-2, is where the repertoires were released. The dataset comprised deeply sampled blood TCRbeta repertoires from subjects exposed to, actively infected with, or recovered from COVID-19. HLA class I and class II types, where available, came from metadata supplied by the sample provider rather than from assay-based typing. The samples were drawn from two sources: the first 160 participants of the ongoing ImmuneRACE study, and 1,254 subjects contributed by 6 global collaborators. Nearly every sample came with metadata listing a de-identified subject ID, COVID-19 status, age in years and sex.

In the prospective study, participants were roughly 18 to 89 years old, resided in under 30 geographic areas of the United States, and were enrolled through a virtual design. In the prospective study, participants were assigned to cohorts based on the clinical history participants reported in a screening survey and a study questionnaire. For ImmuneRACE Cohort 3, a participant was defined as recovered based on two consecutive negative NP/OP PCR tests, clearance by a healthcare professional, or resolution of symptoms. Each participant in the prospective study had whole blood, serum and a nasopharyngeal or oropharyngeal swab collected by mobile phlebotomists. Participants in the prospective study had the option to provide additional blood draws and questionnaires over an approximately 2-month period. Blood samples from the prospective study were shipped frozen or at room temperature prior to DNA extraction.

The immunoSEQ Assay, a bias-controlled multiplex PCR, was used to amplify TCRbeta CDR3 regions from genomic DNA. On the authors' methods: Within the assay, amplification of reference gene primers was used to estimate how many nucleated cells each sample contained. Sequence reads were collapsed and filtered to measure the absolute abundance of every unique TCRbeta CDR3 rearrangement. For each sample, productive Simpson clonality was calculated as the square root of Simpson's diversity index across productive rearrangements. TCRdb stores this immuneACCESS table with in-frame sequences only. Part of the clones is absent; in the studies checked, under half of the shortfall reflects unresolved V genes, and no reason is known for the rest. V, J and clone size are those of that table, while D and trimming were read from the DNA. A total of hundreds of thousands of clones appear in this sample, 86% of them only once. Roughly 1.9% of the sample lies in the top ten.

The CDR3 goes from the cysteine to the phenylalanine over 14 residues. Only CDR3 DNA is held: 42 bases, read in frame from base 1. The germline V gene supplies CDR1 MDHEN and CDR2 SYDVKM. V is cut by 8 bases and J by 6 bases, and the space between the germline ends is 20 bases. Paper-wide results and their limitations: Clinical and demographic metadata were provided uncurated, with the amount varying by source and participant.

The sequence joins TRBV28 to TRBJ2-7; possibly the D gene is TRBD2, per 7 matching bases. Sequencing used PBMCs or T cells enriched from blood (not recorded which). The sequence was obtained from a woman in her fifties or sixties who had recovered from COVID-19. The CDR3 sequence is CASGGGAGFSEQYF. The sequence in DNA is TGTGCCAGCGGGGGGGGCGCCGGTTTCTCCGAGCAGTACTTC.